This is a list of T cell receptor beta chains from one sample in a study of shared clonotypes between healthy human individuals. Clones were read by immunoSEQ multiplex PCR, and TCRdb kept only the in-frame ones, dropping some. The sample records about 380,000 clones, just over 95% being singletons. Sample: memory CD8+ T cells sorted from blood. Receptor source: a man under 40 in good health. CDR3s include the opening cysteine and the closing phenylalanine or tryptophan. D genes are given only for firm matches. Clone size is not always given. Where it is, it says once, few, many or a class for expanded clones.

clone_size: -; j_call: TRBJ1-1; v_call: TRBV20-1; d_call: -; cdr3_aa: CSARGNYEAFF; cdr3_nt: TGCAGTGCTAGAGGTAACTATGAAGCTTTCTTT
clone_size: -; j_call: TRBJ2-7; v_call: TRBV19; d_call: -; cdr3_aa: CASSIVGDKGYEQYF; cdr3_nt: TGTGCCAGTAGTATAGTAGGGGACAAGGGCTACGAGCAGTACTTC
clone_size: -; j_call: TRBJ2-7; v_call: TRBV2; d_call: -; cdr3_aa: CASSESWHLPYEQYF; cdr3_nt: TGTGCCAGCAGTGAATCTTGGCACCTCCCCTACGAGCAGTACTTC
clone_size: -; j_call: TRBJ2-3; v_call: TRBV7-9; d_call: TRBD2; cdr3_aa: CASSWTSGKKDTQYF; cdr3_nt: TGTGCCAGCAGCTGGACTAGCGGAAAAAAAGATACGCAGTATTTT
clone_size: -; j_call: TRBJ2-2; v_call: TRBV30; d_call: TRBD2; cdr3_aa: CAGTSGISNTGELFF; cdr3_nt: TGTGCCGGGACTAGCGGGATCTCGAACACCGGGGAGCTGTTTTTT
clone_size: once; j_call: TRBJ2-1; v_call: TRBV6-5; d_call: -; cdr3_aa: CASSERDEQFF; cdr3_nt: TGTGCCAGCAGTGAGCGGGATGAGCAGTTCTTC
clone_size: -; j_call: TRBJ2-7; v_call: TRBV12-2; d_call: -; cdr3_aa: CASRFLETVLRFGEQYF; cdr3_nt: TGTGCAAGTCGCTTTTTGGAGACAGTCCTGAGATTTGGGGAGCAGTACTTC
clone_size: -; j_call: TRBJ2-7; v_call: TRBV18; d_call: TRBD2; cdr3_aa: CASSLAGAPYEQYF; cdr3_nt: TGTGCCAGCTCACTAGCGGGTGCGCCCTACGAGCAGTACTTC
clone_size: -; j_call: TRBJ1-6; v_call: TRBV7-9; d_call: -; cdr3_aa: CASSLSFAGPNSPLHF; cdr3_nt: TGTGCCAGCAGCTTAAGTTTTGCAGGGCCTAATTCACCCCTCCACTTT
clone_size: -; j_call: TRBJ1-1; v_call: TRBV27; d_call: TRBD1; cdr3_aa: CATHRGPFWGAEAFF; cdr3_nt: TGTGCCACCCACAGGGGTCCCTTTTGGGGGGCTGAAGCTTTCTTT
clone_size: -; j_call: TRBJ2-7; v_call: TRBV20-1; d_call: -; cdr3_aa: CSARPKNEQYF; cdr3_nt: TGCAGTGCTAGACCTAAAAACGAGCAGTACTTC
clone_size: -; j_call: TRBJ2-2; v_call: TRBV5-1; d_call: -; cdr3_aa: CASSPRGDLTGELFF; cdr3_nt: TGCGCCAGCAGCCCCAGGGGAGATTTGACCGGGGAGCTGTTTTTT
clone_size: -; j_call: TRBJ1-5; v_call: TRBV10-3; d_call: -; cdr3_aa: CATRPGAGINQPQHF; cdr3_nt: TGTGCCACCCGGCCCGGGGCGGGCATCAATCAGCCCCAGCATTTT
clone_size: -; j_call: TRBJ2-7; v_call: TRBV4-2; d_call: -; cdr3_aa: CASSHDRLTPYEQYF; cdr3_nt: TGTGCCAGCAGCCATGACCGTTTAACCCCCTACGAGCAGTACTTC
clone_size: -; j_call: TRBJ2-3; v_call: TRBV5-4; d_call: -; cdr3_aa: CASSPPLDTDTQYF; cdr3_nt: TGTGCCAGCAGCCCCCCTTTGGACACAGATACGCAGTATTTT
clone_size: -; j_call: TRBJ2-3; v_call: TRBV27; d_call: TRBD2; cdr3_aa: CASSGLATDTQYF; cdr3_nt: TGTGCCAGCAGTGGACTAGCCACAGATACGCAGTATTTT
clone_size: -; j_call: TRBJ2-7; v_call: TRBV11-2; d_call: TRBD1; cdr3_aa: CASSLGQGTLEQYF; cdr3_nt: TGTGCCAGCAGCTTGGGACAGGGAACCCTCGAGCAGTACTTC
clone_size: -; j_call: TRBJ2-1; v_call: TRBV7-2; d_call: -; cdr3_aa: CASSLALPGEGYNEQFF; cdr3_nt: TGTGCCAGCAGCTTAGCGCTTCCGGGAGAGGGGTACAATGAGCAGTTCTTC
clone_size: -; j_call: TRBJ1-2; v_call: TRBV5-1; d_call: TRBD1; cdr3_aa: CASSLGGQGSYGYTF; cdr3_nt: TGCGCCAGCAGCTTGGGGGGACAGGGATCCTATGGCTACACCTTC
clone_size: -; j_call: TRBJ2-5; v_call: TRBV5-4; d_call: TRBD1; cdr3_aa: CASSWTGETQYF; cdr3_nt: TGTGCCAGCAGCTGGACAGGAGAGACCCAGTACTTC
clone_size: once; j_call: TRBJ2-5; v_call: TRBV5-1; d_call: TRBD2; cdr3_aa: CASSVQRPLAGGPRETQYF; cdr3_nt: TGCGCCAGCAGCGTCCAACGCCCCTTAGCGGGAGGGCCTAGGGAGACCCAGTACTTC
clone_size: -; j_call: TRBJ1-5; v_call: TRBV7-2; d_call: -; cdr3_aa: CASSLNLDINQPQHF; cdr3_nt: TGTGCCAGCAGCTTAAACCTAGACATCAATCAGCCCCAGCATTTT
clone_size: -; j_call: TRBJ2-7; v_call: TRBV27; d_call: TRBD2; cdr3_aa: CASSPGLAGGPRREQYF; cdr3_nt: TGTGCCAGCAGTCCGGGACTAGCGGGAGGGCCGAGGAGGGAGCAGTACTTC
clone_size: -; j_call: TRBJ1-4; v_call: TRBV19; d_call: -; cdr3_aa: CASSIEGIATNEKLFF; cdr3_nt: TGTGCCAGTAGTATAGAGGGGATTGCAACTAATGAAAAACTGTTTTTT
clone_size: -; j_call: TRBJ2-3; v_call: TRBV28; d_call: -; cdr3_aa: CASSLFGLVGDTQYF; cdr3_nt: TGTGCCAGCAGTTTATTCGGACTGGTAGGAGATACGCAGTATTTT
clone_size: once; j_call: TRBJ2-2; v_call: TRBV6-5; d_call: TRBD2; cdr3_aa: CASSYSLGGRWF; cdr3_nt: TGTGCCAGCAGTTACTCGTTGGGAGGGAGGTGGTTT
clone_size: -; j_call: TRBJ2-7; v_call: TRBV20-1; d_call: -; cdr3_aa: CSASRGNEQYF; cdr3_nt: TGCAGTGCTAGTAGGGGGAACGAGCAGTACTTC
clone_size: -; j_call: TRBJ2-7; v_call: TRBV5-1; d_call: -; cdr3_aa: CASSTLFSRGSGNEQYF; cdr3_nt: TGCGCCAGCAGCACACTTTTTAGCCGGGGGTCCGGTAACGAGCAGTACTTC
clone_size: -; j_call: TRBJ2-5; v_call: TRBV28; d_call: -; cdr3_aa: CASSLTYKEQYF; cdr3_nt: TGTGCCAGCAGTCTGACCTATAAAGAGCAGTACTTC
clone_size: -; j_call: TRBJ2-7; v_call: TRBV1; d_call: -; cdr3_aa: CTSSQGPDEQYF; cdr3_nt: TGCACCAGCAGCCAAGGGCCGGACGAGCAGTACTTC
clone_size: -; j_call: TRBJ2-7; v_call: TRBV7-6; d_call: TRBD1; cdr3_aa: CASSLGQGSHEQYF; cdr3_nt: TGTGCCAGCAGCCTGGGACAGGGTTCCCACGAGCAGTACTTC
clone_size: -; j_call: TRBJ2-4; v_call: TRBV6-6; d_call: -; cdr3_aa: CASSYKGREQYIQYF; cdr3_nt: TGTGCCAGCAGTTACAAGGGGCGTGAGCAATACATTCAGTACTTC
clone_size: -; j_call: TRBJ2-7; v_call: TRBV9; d_call: -; cdr3_aa: CASSVEASLHEQYF; cdr3_nt: TGTGCCAGCAGCGTAGAGGCTAGTCTGCACGAGCAGTACTTC
clone_size: -; j_call: TRBJ2-5; v_call: TRBV20-1; d_call: -; cdr3_aa: CSARVETQYF; cdr3_nt: TGCAGTGCTAGAGTGGAGACCCAGTACTTC
clone_size: -; j_call: TRBJ2-1; v_call: TRBV5-1; d_call: -; cdr3_aa: CASSFSTNEQFF; cdr3_nt: TGCGCCAGCAGCTTTAGTACCAATGAGCAGTTCTTC
clone_size: -; j_call: TRBJ2-1; v_call: TRBV5-4; d_call: TRBD2; cdr3_aa: CASSLAASGNEQFF; cdr3_nt: TGTGCCAGCAGCTTGGCGGCTAGCGGCAATGAGCAGTTCTTC
clone_size: -; j_call: TRBJ1-2; v_call: TRBV6-5; d_call: -; cdr3_aa: CASRLDTAYGYTF; cdr3_nt: TGTGCCAGCAGACTGGACACCGCCTATGGCTACACCTTC
clone_size: -; j_call: TRBJ2-3; v_call: TRBV15; d_call: -; cdr3_aa: CATSRGTSGPRTDTQYF; cdr3_nt: TGTGCCACCAGCAGAGGGACCTCGGGCCCACGCACAGATACGCAGTATTTT
clone_size: -; j_call: TRBJ2-7; v_call: TRBV10-2; d_call: -; cdr3_aa: CASSDGGTLYEQYF; cdr3_nt: TGCGCCAGCAGTGACGGCGGGACCCTCTACGAGCAGTACTTC
clone_size: -; j_call: TRBJ2-7; v_call: TRBV5-1; d_call: -; cdr3_aa: CASSLRGTYEQYF; cdr3_nt: TGCGCCAGCAGCTTGAGGGGAACCTACGAGCAGTACTTC
clone_size: -; j_call: TRBJ2-7; v_call: TRBV19; d_call: TRBD2; cdr3_aa: CASSPISSGRTYEQYF; cdr3_nt: TGTGCCAGTAGTCCCATTTCTAGCGGGAGAACCTACGAGCAGTACTTC
clone_size: -; j_call: TRBJ2-3; v_call: TRBV5-4; d_call: -; cdr3_aa: CASRSMGQTDTQYF; cdr3_nt: TGTGCCAGCAGGAGCATGGGGCAGACAGATACGCAGTATTTT
clone_size: -; j_call: TRBJ2-1; v_call: TRBV15; d_call: -; cdr3_aa: CATSRPAGGYNEQFF; cdr3_nt: TGTGCCACCAGCAGACCTGCTGGGGGTTACAATGAGCAGTTCTTC
clone_size: -; j_call: TRBJ2-1; v_call: TRBV29-1; d_call: -; cdr3_aa: CSVESTSRTNEQFF; cdr3_nt: TGCAGCGTTGAGTCTACTAGCAGGACGAATGAGCAGTTCTTC
clone_size: -; j_call: TRBJ2-1; v_call: TRBV12-5; d_call: TRBD2; cdr3_aa: CASGLVRNSGSFSLNEQFF; cdr3_nt: TGTGCTAGTGGTTTGGTAAGGAATAGCGGGAGTTTCTCCCTCAATGAGCAGTTCTTC
clone_size: -; j_call: TRBJ1-2; v_call: TRBV25-1; d_call: -; cdr3_aa: CASSESGVYGYTF; cdr3_nt: TGTGCCAGCAGTGAATCAGGGGTGTATGGCTACACCTTC
clone_size: -; j_call: TRBJ1-1; v_call: TRBV7-2; d_call: -; cdr3_aa: CASSVRGGNTEAFF; cdr3_nt: TGTGCCAGCAGCGTCAGGGGAGGGAACACTGAAGCTTTCTTT
clone_size: -; j_call: TRBJ2-5; v_call: TRBV5-8; d_call: -; cdr3_aa: CASSVIGAQYF; cdr3_nt: TGTGCCAGCAGCGTGATAGGGGCCCAGTACTTC
clone_size: -; j_call: TRBJ2-1; v_call: TRBV28; d_call: -; cdr3_aa: CASSFGGLEQFF; cdr3_nt: TGTGCCAGCAGTTTCGGGGGACTTGAGCAGTTCTTC
clone_size: -; j_call: TRBJ2-3; v_call: TRBV25-1; d_call: -; cdr3_aa: CASSDRRHEGITDTQYF; cdr3_nt: TGTGCCAGCAGTGACCGCAGGCACGAGGGCATAACAGATACGCAGTATTTT
clone_size: once; j_call: TRBJ2-4; v_call: TRBV5-1; d_call: -; cdr3_aa: CASSPGAAGNIQYF; cdr3_nt: TGCGCCAGCAGCCCGGGTGCGGCGGGAAACATTCAGTACTTC